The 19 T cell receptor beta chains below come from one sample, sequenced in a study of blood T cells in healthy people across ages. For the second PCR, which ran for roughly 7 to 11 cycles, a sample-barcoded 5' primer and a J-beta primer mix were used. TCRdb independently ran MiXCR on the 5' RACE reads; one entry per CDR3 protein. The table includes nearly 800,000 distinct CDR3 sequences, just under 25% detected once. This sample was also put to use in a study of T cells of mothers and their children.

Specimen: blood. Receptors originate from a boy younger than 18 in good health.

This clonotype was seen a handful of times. The CDR3 DNA sequence: TGCAGTGCTAGAGGGACTAGCGGGTACGATGAGCAGTTCTTC. It encodes CSARGTSGYDEQFF. This sequence joins TRBV20-1 and TRBJ2-5; the match to TRBD2 covers 11 bases. The closer fit of TRBJ2-1 to the DNA end suggests the J call may be wrong. The CDR3 length is 14 residues. Germline loops: CDR1 DFQATT, CDR2 SNEGSKA (reference sequence).

In DNA form, the CDR3 reads TGCGCCAGCAGCTTATTTAGCGACGAGACCCAGTACTTC. It is translated as CASSLFSDETQYF. The rearrangement joins TRBV5-1 to TRBJ2-5; D may be TRBD2 (5 bases). Germline V gene data show CDR1 as SGHRS and CDR2 as YFSETQ. V dropped 2 bases and J dropped 5 bases, with 10 bases sitting between them. This CDR3 spans 13 amino acids.

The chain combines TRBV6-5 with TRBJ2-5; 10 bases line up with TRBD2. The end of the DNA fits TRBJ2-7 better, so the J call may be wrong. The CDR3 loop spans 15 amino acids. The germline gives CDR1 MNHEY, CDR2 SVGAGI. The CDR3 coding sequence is TGTGCCAGCAGTTACGATGCTAGCGGGAGTCACGAGCAGTACTTC. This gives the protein CASSYDASGSHEQYF.

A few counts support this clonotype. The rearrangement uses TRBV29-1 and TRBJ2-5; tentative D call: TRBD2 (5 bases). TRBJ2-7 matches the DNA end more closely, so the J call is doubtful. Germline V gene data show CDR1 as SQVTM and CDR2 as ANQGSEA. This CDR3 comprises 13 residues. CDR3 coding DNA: TGCAGCGTTGAAACTAGGTTGAGCTACGAGCAGTACTTC. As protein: CSVETRLSYEQYF.

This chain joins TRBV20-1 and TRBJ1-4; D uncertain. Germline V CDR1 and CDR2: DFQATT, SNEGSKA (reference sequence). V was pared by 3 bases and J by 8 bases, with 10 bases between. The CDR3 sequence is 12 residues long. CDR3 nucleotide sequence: TGCAGTGCTAGTCACAGCGGGGAAAAACTGTTTTTT. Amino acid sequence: CSASHSGEKLFF.

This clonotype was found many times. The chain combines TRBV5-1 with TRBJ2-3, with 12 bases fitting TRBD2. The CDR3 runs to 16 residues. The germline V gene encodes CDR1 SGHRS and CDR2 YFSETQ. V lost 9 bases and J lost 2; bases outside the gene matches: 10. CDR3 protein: CATSFRTSGATDTQYF. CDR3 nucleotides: TGCGCCACCTCTTTCAGGACTAGCGGGGCCACAGATACGCAGTATTTT. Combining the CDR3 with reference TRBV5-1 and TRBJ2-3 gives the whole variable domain KAGVTQTPRYLIKTRGQQVTLSCSPISGHRSVSWYQQTPGQGLQFLFEYFSETQRNKGNFPGRFSGRQFSNSRSEMNVSTLELGDSALYLCATSFRTSGATDTQYFGPGTRLTVL.

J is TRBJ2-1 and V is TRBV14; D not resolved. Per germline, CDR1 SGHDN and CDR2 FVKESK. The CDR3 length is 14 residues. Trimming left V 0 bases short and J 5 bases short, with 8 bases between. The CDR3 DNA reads TGTGCCAGCAGCCAAGAACTCAGTCACAATGAGCAGTTCTTC. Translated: CASSQELSHNEQFF. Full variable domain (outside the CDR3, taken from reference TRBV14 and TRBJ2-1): EAGVTQFPSHSVIEKGQTVTLRCDPISGHDNLYWYRRVMGKEIKFLLHFVKESKQDESGMPNNRFLAERTGGTYSTLKVQPAELEDSGVYFCASSQELSHNEQFFGPGTRLTVL.

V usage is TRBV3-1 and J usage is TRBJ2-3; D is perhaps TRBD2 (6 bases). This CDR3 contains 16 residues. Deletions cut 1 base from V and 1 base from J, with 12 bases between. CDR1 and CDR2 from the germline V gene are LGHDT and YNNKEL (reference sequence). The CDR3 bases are TGTGCCAGCAGCCAAGTTACGGGAGTAGGCACAGATACGCAGTATTTT. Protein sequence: CASSQVTGVGTDTQYF.

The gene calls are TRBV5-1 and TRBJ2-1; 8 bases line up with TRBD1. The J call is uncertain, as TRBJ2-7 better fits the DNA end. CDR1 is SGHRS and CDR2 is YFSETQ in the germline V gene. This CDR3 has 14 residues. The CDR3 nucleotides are TGCGCCAGCAGCTTGGAGGACAGGGCCCACGAGCAGTACTTC. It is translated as CASSLEDRAHEQYF.

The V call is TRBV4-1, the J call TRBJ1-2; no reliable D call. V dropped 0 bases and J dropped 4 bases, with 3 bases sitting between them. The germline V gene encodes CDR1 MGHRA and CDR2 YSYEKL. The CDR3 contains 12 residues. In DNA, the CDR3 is TGCGCCAGCAGCCAAGATGTCTATGGCTACACCTTC. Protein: CASSQDVYGYTF.

CDR3 DNA sequence: TGCAGCGTTGAAGACCAGGGACAGGGTATGGTCATTCAGTACTTC. Residues: CSVEDQGQGMVIQYF. J is TRBJ2-4 and V is TRBV29-1; 9 bases match TRBD1. The germline gives CDR1 SQVTM, CDR2 ANQGSEA. J lost 9 bases, V lost 0 bases, and 9 bases had no gene match. The CDR3 runs to 15 residues.

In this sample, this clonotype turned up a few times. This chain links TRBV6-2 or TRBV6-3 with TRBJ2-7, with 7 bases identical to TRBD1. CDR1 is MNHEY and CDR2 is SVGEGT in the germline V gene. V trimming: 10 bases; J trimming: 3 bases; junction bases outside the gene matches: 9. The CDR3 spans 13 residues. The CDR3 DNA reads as TGTGCCACCCCGGGACAGAACCTCTACGAGCAGTACTTC. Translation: CATPGQNLYEQYF.

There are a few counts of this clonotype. CDR3 region: CAWRRGLDAEAFF. DNA for the CDR3: TGTGCCTGGAGACGTGGACTAGATGCTGAAGCTTTCTTT. The rearrangement joins TRBV30 to TRBJ1-1; no definite D call. The germline V gene encodes CDR1 GTSNPN and CDR2 SVGIG (reference sequence). The V end was cut by 3 bases, the J end by 6 bases, with 14 bases between. The CDR3 has 13 amino acids.

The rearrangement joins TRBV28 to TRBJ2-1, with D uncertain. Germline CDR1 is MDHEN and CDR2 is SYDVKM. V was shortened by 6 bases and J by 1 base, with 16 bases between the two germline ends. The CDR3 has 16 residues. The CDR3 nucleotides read TGTGCCAGCAGGTCGTACAGAAGCCGGTCCTACAATGAGCAGTTCTTC. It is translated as CASRSYRSRSYNEQFF.

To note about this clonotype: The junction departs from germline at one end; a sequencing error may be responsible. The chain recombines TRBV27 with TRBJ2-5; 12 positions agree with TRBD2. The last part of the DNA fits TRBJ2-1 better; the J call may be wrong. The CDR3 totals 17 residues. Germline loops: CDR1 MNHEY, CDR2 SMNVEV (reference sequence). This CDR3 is CASSFRTSGVPNNEQFF. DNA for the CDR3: TGTGCCAGCAGTTTTCGGACTAGCGGGGTTCCTAACAATGAACAGTTCTTC.

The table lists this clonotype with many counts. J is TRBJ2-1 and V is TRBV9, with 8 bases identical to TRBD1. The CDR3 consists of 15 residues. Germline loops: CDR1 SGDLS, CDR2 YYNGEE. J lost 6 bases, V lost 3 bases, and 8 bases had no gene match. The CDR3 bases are TGTGCCAGCAGCGCTCAAGGGACAGGAGTCAATGAGCAGTTCTTC. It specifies CASSAQGTGVNEQFF.

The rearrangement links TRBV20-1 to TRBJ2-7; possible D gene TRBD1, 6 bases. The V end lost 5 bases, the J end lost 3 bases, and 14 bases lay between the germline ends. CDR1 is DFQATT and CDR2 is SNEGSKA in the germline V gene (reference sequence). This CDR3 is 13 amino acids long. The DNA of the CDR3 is TGCAGTGCTCTCCGACAGGAAAGCTACGAGCAGTACTTC. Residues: CSALRQESYEQYF.

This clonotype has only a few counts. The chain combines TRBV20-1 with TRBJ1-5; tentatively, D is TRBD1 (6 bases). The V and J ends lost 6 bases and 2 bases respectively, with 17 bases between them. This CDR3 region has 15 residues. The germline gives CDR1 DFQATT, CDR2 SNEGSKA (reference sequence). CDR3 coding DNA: TGCAGTGCGTATAAGACAGGATTCGGCAATCAGCCCCAGCATTTT. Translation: CSAYKTGFGNQPQHF.

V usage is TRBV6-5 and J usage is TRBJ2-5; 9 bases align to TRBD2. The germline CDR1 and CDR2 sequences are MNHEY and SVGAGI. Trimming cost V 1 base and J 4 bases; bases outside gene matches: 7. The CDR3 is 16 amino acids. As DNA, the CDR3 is TGTGCCAGCAGTTACTGGAGTAGCGGGAGTTTAGAGACCCAGTACTTC. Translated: CASSYWSSGSLETQYF.